The clone carrying this TCR beta chain appeared a few times. Its antigen is unknown. The source of the sample is a study of T cell repertoires in cytomegalovirus infection. Study background: The study used recently identified HLA-C-restricted and well-studied HLA-B-restricted CMV epitopes. The public TCR beta signatures pointed to both CMV infection and matching HLA type.

TCRdb called the reads again in MiXCR, with one record for every CDR3 protein. The repertoire holds about 89,000 distinct CDR3 sequences, with about 31% as singletons. Study results and limitations: Carriage of CMV together with the relevant HLA was identifiable through cumulative public TCR beta family frequency. HLA-C-restricted CMV clonotypes gave the most frequent clonotype in two of eight donors.

This CDR3 comprises 16 residues. Germline values: CDR1 MDHEN, CDR2 SYDVKM. V dropped 8 bases and J dropped 2 bases, with 21 bases sitting between them. This specimen was CD8+ T cells from cultured PBMCs, taken from culture after CMV antigen stimulation. The receptor comes from a human donor in good health (CMV status not recorded). Some clones in this sample may be carry-over from other donors' samples. The rearrangement links TRBV28 to TRBJ2-5; a possible D gene is TRBD2 (6 bases). The CDR3 DNA reads TGTGCCAGCTCAAGCCCGGGCGCGGGGCCTCAAGAGACCCAGTACTTC. Translated: CASSSPGAGPQETQYF.